Below, 24 T cell receptor beta chains from the same sample are listed, as sequenced in a study of blood T cell repertoires in COVID-19. Sequencing used immunoSEQ multiplex PCR; TCRdb keeps in-frame clones, though not all of them. Of under 200,000 clones detected, roughly four fifths appear once; the ten largest clones hold roughly a tenth. The sample comprised peripheral blood. These receptor sequences come from a man in his 70s with active or convalescent COVID-19.

This clone was seen a handful of times. The chain carries TRBV24-1 and TRBJ1-6; D is unclear. CDR3 length: 17 residues. V shed 2 bases and J shed 2 bases, with 12 bases lying between them. Per germline, CDR1 KGHDR and CDR2 SFDVKD. DNA for the CDR3: TGTGCCACCAGTGATTCCCTGACTTTTGCCTATAATTCACCCCTCCACTTT. It codes for CATSDSLTFAYNSPLHF.

In this sample, this clone turned up a few times. This rearrangement joins TRBV18 to TRBJ1-4; 7 bases line up with TRBD1. The CDR3 spans 14 residues. V trimming: 8 bases; J trimming: 2 bases; junction bases outside the gene matches: 5. From germline, CDR1 is KGHSH and CDR2 LQKENI. CDR3 sequence reads: CASTPGQTNEKLFF. The CDR3 DNA reads as TGTGCCAGCACGCCGGGACAGACTAATGAAAAACTGTTTTTT.

The sample holds one count of this clone. This chain links TRBV7-9 with TRBJ2-1; TRBD2 might be the D (6 bases). Germline CDR1 SEHNR, CDR2 FQNEAQ (reference sequence). Trimming removed 5 bases at V and 7 bases at J, with 12 bases between. The CDR3 covers 13 residues. CDR3 in amino acids: CASSTGVSNEQFF. The CDR3 region has the DNA TGTGCCAGCAGCACGGGGGTCTCTAATGAGCAGTTCTTC.

The rearrangement joins TRBV6-4 to TRBJ2-1, with TRBD2 identical over 12 bases. V lost 6 bases and J lost 1; bases outside the gene matches: 13. Germline CDR1 MRHNA, CDR2 SNTAGT. There are 19 residues in the CDR3. CDR3 sequence (DNA): TGTGCCAGCAGCCCTACTCCGGGACTAGCGGGTCGGTCCTACAATGAGCAGTTCTTC. It codes for CASSPTPGLAGRSYNEQFF.

V and J are TRBV3-1 (or the pseudogene TRBV3-2) and TRBJ2-3, with D possibly matching TRBD1 (6 bases). Germline CDR1 is LGHDT and CDR2 is YNNKEL (reference sequence). Trimming cost V 3 bases and J 3 bases, with 10 bases left between them. The CDR3 covers 14 residues. The CDR3 spells CASSHLQGTDTQYF. The CDR3 bases are TGTGCCAGCAGCCACCTACAGGGAACAGATACGCAGTATTTT.

The chain carries TRBV7-3 and TRBJ2-1; TRBD2 matches at 11 bases. Germline lookup yields CDR1 SGHTA and CDR2 FQGTGA. Trimming at V came to 2 bases and at J to 4 bases, leaving 1 base not matched to a gene. The CDR3 totals 15 residues. The CDR3 coding sequence is TGTGCCAGCAGCTTAGGACTAGCGGGTTACAATGAGCAGTTCTTC. Its translation: CASSLGLAGYNEQFF.

The chain employs TRBV11-3 and TRBJ2-1; D unresolved. Germline V gives CDR1 SGHNT, CDR2 YENEEA. V dropped 4 bases and J dropped 5 bases, with 9 bases sitting between them. The CDR3 totals 13 residues. The CDR3 loop is CASSSDLNNEQFF. CDR3 DNA: TGTGCCAGCAGCTCAGACCTTAACAATGAGCAGTTCTTC.

The V and J genes are TRBV13 and TRBJ2-7, with D possibly matching TRBD1 (6 bases). V gave up 0 bases and J gave up 2 bases, with 8 bases separating them. The CDR3 extends over 14 amino acids. Germline lookup yields CDR1 PRHDT and CDR2 FYEKMQ (reference sequence). The CDR3 DNA reads as TGTGCCAGCAGCTTAGGGGACAGTACCTACGAGCAGTACTTC. As protein: CASSLGDSTYEQYF.

This clone was seen just once. The chain uses TRBV6-5 and TRBJ2-2; perhaps TRBD1 as D (6 bases). The V gene lost 6 bases and the J gene lost 2 bases, with 13 bases spanning the gap. In germline, CDR1 is MNHEY, CDR2 SVGAGI. The CDR3 totals 15 residues. CDR3 amino acids: CASRLGQINTGELFF. DNA of the CDR3: TGTGCCAGCAGGTTAGGACAGATCAACACCGGGGAGCTGTTTTTT.

The chain employs TRBV10-2 and TRBJ1-2, with no clear D. CDR3 length equals 13 residues. The germline V gene has CDR1 WSHSY and CDR2 SAAADI. The V and J ends lost 7 bases and 3 bases respectively, with 12 bases between them. Here the CDR3 DNA reads TGCGCCAGCATGCGGGAGGCCGACTATGGCTACACCTTC. Translation gives CASMREADYGYTF.

V is TRBV4-3 and J is TRBJ2-3; D gene uncertain. The V end was cut by 0 bases, the J end by 2 bases, with 12 bases between. Germline CDR1 and CDR2: LGHNA and YSLEER. The CDR3 totals 16 residues. As DNA, the CDR3 is TGCGCCAGCAGCCAAGACGCGGCCAGACCCACAGATACGCAGTATTTT. Its translation: CASSQDAARPTDTQYF.

This clone was counted many times. The chain links TRBV27 to TRBJ1-2, with 8 bases identical to TRBD1. The CDR3 extends over 15 amino acids. In germline, CDR1 is MNHEY, CDR2 SMNVEV (reference sequence). J lost 5 bases, V lost 2 bases, and 7 bases had no gene match. CDR3 loop: CASSLVQGGSYGYTF. CDR3 bases: TGTGCCAGCAGTTTAGTACAGGGGGGTAGTTATGGCTACACCTTC.

V is TRBV6-6 and J is TRBJ1-1; D not certain. The CDR3 runs to 13 residues. Germline V CDR1 and CDR2: MNHNY, SVGAGI (reference sequence). Trimming cost V 4 bases and J 5 bases, with 11 bases left between them. CDR3 loop: CASSSLQSTEAFF. The CDR3 DNA follows: TGTGCCAGCAGTTCCTTACAGTCAACTGAAGCTTTCTTT.

This rearrangement joins TRBV11-3 to TRBJ2-1; 11 nucleotides agree with TRBD2. This CDR3 is 15 amino acids long. Looked up from germline, CDR1 is SGHNT and CDR2 is YENEEA. V trimming: 5 bases; J trimming: 9 bases; junction bases outside the gene matches: 9. The CDR3 reads CASSILAGEPGEQFF. The CDR3 bases are TGTGCCAGCAGCATACTAGCGGGAGAACCGGGTGAGCAGTTCTTC.

The rearrangement links TRBV19 to TRBJ2-7; 10 bases are shared with TRBD2. Looked up from germline, CDR1 is LNHDA and CDR2 is SQIVND (reference sequence). Unmatched junction bases numbered 4, after V lost 4 bases and J lost 4 bases. CDR3 length equals 14 residues. The CDR3 loop is CASSTLAGDYEQYF. The CDR3 DNA reads TGTGCCAGTAGTACTCTAGCGGGAGATTACGAGCAGTACTTC.

This sequence joins TRBV3-1 (or the pseudogene TRBV3-2) and TRBJ2-3, with 10 nucleotides matching TRBD2. Germline CDR1 is LGHDT and CDR2 is YNNKEL (reference sequence). V trimming: 3 bases; J trimming: 2 bases; junction bases outside the gene matches: 29. CDR3 length: 24 residues. The CDR3 DNA reads TGTGCCAGCAGCCATTCTTTACGGGCTAGCGGGAGTCCGAGGCGAAAACCGATCACAGATACGCAGTATTTT. It translates to CASSHSLRASGSPRRKPITDTQYF.

The rearrangement joins TRBV9 to TRBJ2-3; perhaps TRBD2 as D (6 bases). Germline values: CDR1 SGDLS, CDR2 YYNGEE. This CDR3 comprises 14 residues. Trimming shortened V by 4 bases and J by 4 bases, and 13 bases separated the two germline ends. CDR3 residues: CASSPRLDPDTQYF. The CDR3 nucleotides are TGTGCCAGCAGCCCCCGACTAGACCCAGATACGCAGTATTTT.

The genes are TRBV2 and TRBJ1-2; D not resolved. The length of the CDR3 is 14 residues. The germline V and J ends were trimmed by 8 bases and 0 bases, with 13 bases remaining between them. CDR1 SNHLY and CDR2 FYNNEI come from the germline V gene. The CDR3 DNA follows: TGTGCCAGCCTGCCTAACGAAGCTAACTATGGCTACACCTTC. It translates to CASLPNEANYGYTF. Supplemented by reference TRBV2 and TRBJ1-2, the full variable domain reads EPEVTQTPSHQVTQMGQEVILRCVPISNHLYFYWYRQILGQKVEFLVSFYNNEISEKSEIFDDQFSVERPDGSNFTLKIRSTKLEDSAMYFCASLPNEANYGYTFGSGTRLTVV.

The rearrangement uses TRBV5-1 and TRBJ1-4; 8 nucleotides align to TRBD1. The CDR3 contains 15 residues. The germline V gene encodes CDR1 SGHRS and CDR2 YFSETQ. Trimming cost V 5 bases and J 5 bases; bases outside gene matches: 8. The CDR3 DNA is TGCGCCAGCAGTTACGCCGGGACAGGCAATGAAAAACTGTTTTTT. Translation: CASSYAGTGNEKLFF.

This chain connects TRBV29-1 to TRBJ2-7; 9 positions match TRBD2. Trimming took 7 bases from V and 6 from J; bases not matched to a gene: 16. Looked up from germline, CDR1 is SQVTM and CDR2 is ANQGSEA. This CDR3 spans 15 amino acids. CDR3 coding DNA: TGCAGCGGAACAGGGGCGGGAGGGCCAGGTGTCGAGCAGTACTTC. It codes for CSGTGAGGPGVEQYF.

The chain employs TRBV11-2 and TRBJ1-1, with D perhaps matching TRBD1 (6 bases). The CDR3 contains 15 residues. Trimming pared 5 bases from V and 3 bases from J, leaving 16 bases between. Germline V CDR1 and CDR2: SGHAT, FQNNGV. The CDR3 is CASSQPEAGDTEAFF. CDR3 DNA: TGTGCCAGCAGCCAACCCGAGGCAGGGGACACTGAAGCTTTCTTT.

This clone came up once. The rearrangement links TRBV7-2 to TRBJ2-2; a weak D match, TRBD2 (6 bases). This CDR3 is built from 16 residues. V was cut by 5 bases and J by 1 base, with 14 bases left in between. The germline gives CDR1 SGHTA, CDR2 FQGNSA. The DNA of the CDR3 is TGTGCCAGCAGCACCCCGGGACTGATGAACACCGGGGAGCTGTTTTTT. This codes for CASSTPGLMNTGELFF.

This clone came up many times. The V gene is TRBV5-1, the J gene TRBJ1-1; 7 nucleotides agree with TRBD1. V gave up 3 bases and J gave up 2 bases; unmatched junction bases: 4. This CDR3 has 14 amino acids. Germline V gives CDR1 SGHRS, CDR2 YFSETQ. CDR3 nucleotides: TGCGCCAGCAGCTGGACAGGTTCTAACACTGAAGCTTTCTTT. Its protein is CASSWTGSNTEAFF.

The chain combines TRBV27 with TRBJ1-5, with TRBD1 as a possible D gene (5 bases). The CDR3 has 14 residues. Deletions cut 6 bases from V and 7 bases from J, with 16 bases between. Germline V gives CDR1 MNHEY, CDR2 SMNVEV (reference sequence). The CDR3 protein is CASSRRGQGQPQHF. CDR3 nucleotides: TGTGCCAGCAGCCGTCGAGGCCAGGGACAGCCCCAGCATTTT.